Below, one T cell receptor beta chain is given with its context. As yet, its antigen is unknown. The data belong to a study of response to subunit inactivated influenza vaccine. Overall study findings and caveats: Each seasonal influenza vaccination recruits few new T cells, the authors suggested.

CDR1 and CDR2 from the germline V gene are SGHVS and FNYEAQ. V gave up 5 bases and J gave up 2 bases; unmatched junction bases: 10. CDR3 length equals 16 residues. Each CDR3 protein gets one entry after TCRdb re-called the RT-PCR reads with MiXCR. The sample carries about 240,000 distinct CDR3 sequences, over 9% recorded once. Sequencing was performed on non-naive T cells sorted from PBMCs, taken roughly 2 weeks before vaccination. The chain couples TRBV7-6 to TRBJ2-3; 7 bases map to TRBD2. The TCR was taken from a man aged 50 to 60 who received an inactivated influenza vaccine. CDR3 sequence reads: CASSPRGDYPTDTQYF. CDR3 sequence (DNA): TGTGCCAGCAGCCCCCGAGGGGACTATCCCACAGATACGCAGTATTTT.